The T cell receptor beta chain under discussion was sequenced for a study of OX40 agonist ivuxolimab in advanced cancers. Profiling relied on immunoSEQ multiplex PCR, and the TCRdb table lists in-frame clones only, not all of them. Of tens of thousands of clones listed, about nine tenths are singletons. Germline loops: CDR1 SGHVS, CDR2 FQNEAQ. This CDR3 spans 17 amino acids. V was clipped by 0 bases and J by 7 bases; unmatched bases: 11. The clonotype originates from an adult with an advanced solid tumor such as melanoma, head and neck, liver or kidney cancer. The chain combines TRBV7-8 with TRBJ2-2; TRBD2 agrees at 7 bases. The input for sequencing was CD4+ or CD8+ T cells sorted from blood, taken in a trial of the OX40 agonist ivuxolimab. CDR3 in DNA: TGTGCCAGCAGCTTAGCAGGGTTGGCGGGAGATAGCGGGGAGCTGTTTTTT. This encodes CASSLAGLAGDSGELFF.